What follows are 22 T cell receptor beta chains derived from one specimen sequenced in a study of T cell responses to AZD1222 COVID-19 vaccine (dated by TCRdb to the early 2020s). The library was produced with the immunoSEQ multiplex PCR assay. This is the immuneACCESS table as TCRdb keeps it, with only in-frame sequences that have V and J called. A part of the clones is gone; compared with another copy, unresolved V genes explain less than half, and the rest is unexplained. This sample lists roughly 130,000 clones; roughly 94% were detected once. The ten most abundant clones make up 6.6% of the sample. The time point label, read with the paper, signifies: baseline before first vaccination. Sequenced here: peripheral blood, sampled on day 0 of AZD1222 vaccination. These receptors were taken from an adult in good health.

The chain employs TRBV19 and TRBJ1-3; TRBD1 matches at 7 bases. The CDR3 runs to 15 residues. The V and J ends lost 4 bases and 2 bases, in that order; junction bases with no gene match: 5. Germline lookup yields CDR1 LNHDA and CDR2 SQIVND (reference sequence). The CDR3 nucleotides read TGTGCCAGTAGTAAGGACAGGCTCCCTGGAAACACCATATATTTT. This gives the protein CASSKDRLPGNTIYF.

DNA for the CDR3: TGTGCCATCAGTGAGGGGACTAGCGGTTACGAGCAGTACTTC. Its translation is CAISEGTSGYEQYF. The chain carries TRBV10-3 and TRBJ2-7, with 11 bases lining up with TRBD2. Germline assignment: CDR1 ENHRY and CDR2 SYGVKD. The CDR3 contains 14 residues. The junction had 1 base not matched to a gene; V was cut back by 2 bases and J by 4 bases.

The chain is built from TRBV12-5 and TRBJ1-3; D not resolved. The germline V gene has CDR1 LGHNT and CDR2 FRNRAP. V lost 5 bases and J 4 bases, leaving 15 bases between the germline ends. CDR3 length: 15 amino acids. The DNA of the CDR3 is TGTGCTAGTGGTCCGGGTAGAGGTCCCGGAAACACCATATATTTT. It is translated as CASGPGRGPGNTIYF.

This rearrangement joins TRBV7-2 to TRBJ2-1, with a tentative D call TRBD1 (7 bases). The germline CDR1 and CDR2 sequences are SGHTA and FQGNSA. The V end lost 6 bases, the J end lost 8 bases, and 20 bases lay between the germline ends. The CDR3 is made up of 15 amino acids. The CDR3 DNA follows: TGTGCCAGCAGTCAGAATCAGGGCAGGGGGGATGAGCAGTTCTTC. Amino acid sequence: CASSQNQGRGDEQFF.

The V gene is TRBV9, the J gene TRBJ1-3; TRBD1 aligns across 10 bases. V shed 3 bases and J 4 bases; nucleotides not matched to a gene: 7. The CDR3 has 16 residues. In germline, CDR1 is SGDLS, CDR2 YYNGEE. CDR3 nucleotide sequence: TGTGCCAGCAGCGGAGGACAGGGGGGCTGGGGAAACACCATATATTTT. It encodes CASSGGQGGWGNTIYF.

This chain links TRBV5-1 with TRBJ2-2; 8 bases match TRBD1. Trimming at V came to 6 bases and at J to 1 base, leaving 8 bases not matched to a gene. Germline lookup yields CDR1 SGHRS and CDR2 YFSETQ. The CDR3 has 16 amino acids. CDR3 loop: CASNPQGVMNTGELFF. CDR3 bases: TGCGCCAGCAATCCACAGGGGGTGATGAACACCGGGGAGCTGTTTTTT.

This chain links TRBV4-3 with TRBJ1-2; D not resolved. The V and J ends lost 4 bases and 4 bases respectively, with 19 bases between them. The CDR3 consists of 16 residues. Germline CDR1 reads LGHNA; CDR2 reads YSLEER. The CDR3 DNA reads TGCGCCAGCAGCCCCTCACCATCCGGTTTTAGCTATGGCTACACCTTC. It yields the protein CASSPSPSGFSYGYTF.

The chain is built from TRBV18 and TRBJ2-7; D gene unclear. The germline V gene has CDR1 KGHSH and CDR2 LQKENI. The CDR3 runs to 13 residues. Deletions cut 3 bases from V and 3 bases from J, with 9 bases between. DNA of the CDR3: TGTGCCAGCTCACCGCCAGGAATCTACGAGCAGTACTTC. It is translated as CASSPPGIYEQYF. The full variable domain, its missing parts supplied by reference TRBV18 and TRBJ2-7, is NAGVMQNPRHLVRRRGQEARLRCSPMKGHSHVYWYRQLPEEGLKFMVYLQKENIIDESGMPKERFSAEFPKEGPSILRIQQVVRGDSAAYFCASSPPGIYEQYFGPGTRLTVT.

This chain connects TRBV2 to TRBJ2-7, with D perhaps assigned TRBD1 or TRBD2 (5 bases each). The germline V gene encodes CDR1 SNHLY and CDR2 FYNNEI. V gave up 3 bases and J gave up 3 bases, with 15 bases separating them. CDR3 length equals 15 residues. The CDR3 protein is CASSDRGERGYEQYF. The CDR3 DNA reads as TGTGCCAGCAGTGATAGAGGGGAAAGGGGCTACGAGCAGTACTTC.

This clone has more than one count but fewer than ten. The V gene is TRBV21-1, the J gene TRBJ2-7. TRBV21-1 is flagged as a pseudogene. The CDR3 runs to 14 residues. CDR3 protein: CASSKGRMTYEQYF. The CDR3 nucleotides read TGTGCCAGCAGCAAAGGTAGGATGACCTACGAGCAGTACTTC.

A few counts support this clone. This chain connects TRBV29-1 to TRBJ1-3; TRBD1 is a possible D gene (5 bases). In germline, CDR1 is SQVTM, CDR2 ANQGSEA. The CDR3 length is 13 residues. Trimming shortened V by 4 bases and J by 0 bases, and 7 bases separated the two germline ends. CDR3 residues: CSVAQGSGNTIYF. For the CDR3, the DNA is TGCAGCGTTGCGCAGGGCTCTGGAAACACCATATATTTT. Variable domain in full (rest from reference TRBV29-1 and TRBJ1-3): SAVISQKPSRDICQRGTSLTIQCQVDSQVTMMFWYRQQPGQSLTLIATANQGSEATYESGFVIDKFPISRPNLTFSTLTVSNMSPEDSSIYLCSVAQGSGNTIYFGEGSWLTVV.

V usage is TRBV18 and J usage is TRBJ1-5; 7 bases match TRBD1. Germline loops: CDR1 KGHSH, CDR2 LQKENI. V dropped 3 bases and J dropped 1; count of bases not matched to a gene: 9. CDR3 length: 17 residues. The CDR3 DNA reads TGTGCCAGCTCACCTCGAGGGGGCCCACAGAGCAATCAGCCCCAGCATTTT. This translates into CASSPRGGPQSNQPQHF.

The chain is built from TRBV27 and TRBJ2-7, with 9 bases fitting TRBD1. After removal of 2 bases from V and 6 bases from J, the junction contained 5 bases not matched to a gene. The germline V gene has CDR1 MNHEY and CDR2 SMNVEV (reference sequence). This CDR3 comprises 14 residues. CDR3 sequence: CASSLGQGWSEQYF. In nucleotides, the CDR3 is TGTGCCAGCAGTTTAGGACAGGGGTGGTCCGAGCAGTACTTC.

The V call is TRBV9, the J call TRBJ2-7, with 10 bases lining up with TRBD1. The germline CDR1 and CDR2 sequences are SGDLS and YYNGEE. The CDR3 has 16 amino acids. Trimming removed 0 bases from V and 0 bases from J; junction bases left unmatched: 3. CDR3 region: CASSVAGQGPSYEQYF. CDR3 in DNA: TGTGCCAGCAGCGTAGCGGGACAGGGGCCCTCCTACGAGCAGTACTTC.

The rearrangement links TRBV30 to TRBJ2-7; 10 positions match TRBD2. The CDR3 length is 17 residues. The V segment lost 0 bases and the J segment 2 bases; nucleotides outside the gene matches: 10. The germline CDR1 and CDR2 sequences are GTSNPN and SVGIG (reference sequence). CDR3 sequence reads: CAWSVRAGGPSPYEQYF. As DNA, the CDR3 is TGTGCCTGGAGTGTACGAGCGGGAGGGCCATCTCCCTACGAGCAGTACTTC.

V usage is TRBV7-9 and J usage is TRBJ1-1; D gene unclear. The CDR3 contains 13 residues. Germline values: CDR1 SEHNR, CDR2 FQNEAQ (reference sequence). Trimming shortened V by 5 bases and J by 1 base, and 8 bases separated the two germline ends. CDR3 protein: CASSPRSNTEAFF. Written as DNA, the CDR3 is TGTGCCAGCAGCCCCCGATCGAACACTGAAGCTTTCTTT.

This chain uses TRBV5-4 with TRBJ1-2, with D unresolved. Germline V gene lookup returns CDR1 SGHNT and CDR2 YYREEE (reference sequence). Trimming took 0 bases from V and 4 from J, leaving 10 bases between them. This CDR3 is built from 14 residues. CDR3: CASSLADGIYGYTF. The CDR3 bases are TGTGCCAGCAGCTTGGCCGACGGAATCTATGGCTACACCTTC.

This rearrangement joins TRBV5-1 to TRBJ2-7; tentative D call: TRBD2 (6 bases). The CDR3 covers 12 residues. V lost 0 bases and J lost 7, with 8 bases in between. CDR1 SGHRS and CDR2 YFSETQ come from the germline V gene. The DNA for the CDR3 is TGCGCCAGCAGCTTGGAGGCGGGGGAGCAGTACTTC. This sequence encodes CASSLEAGEQYF. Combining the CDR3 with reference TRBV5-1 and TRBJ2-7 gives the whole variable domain KAGVTQTPRYLIKTRGQQVTLSCSPISGHRSVSWYQQTPGQGLQFLFEYFSETQRNKGNFPGRFSGRQFSNSRSEMNVSTLELGDSALYLCASSLEAGEQYFGPGTRLTVT.

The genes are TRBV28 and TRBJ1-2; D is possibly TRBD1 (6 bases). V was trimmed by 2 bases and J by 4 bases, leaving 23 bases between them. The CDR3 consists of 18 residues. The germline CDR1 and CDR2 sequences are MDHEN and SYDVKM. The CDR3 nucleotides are TGTGCCAGCAGTTTACGATCCGGCAGGGGATCGAGATCCTATGGCTACACCTTC. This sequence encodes CASSLRSGRGSRSYGYTF.

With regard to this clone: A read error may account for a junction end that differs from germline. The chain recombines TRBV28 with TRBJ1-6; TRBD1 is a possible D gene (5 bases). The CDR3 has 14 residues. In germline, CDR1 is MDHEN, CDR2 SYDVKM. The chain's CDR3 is CASSTGTYSSPLHF. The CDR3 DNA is TGTGCCAGCAGCACCGGGACGTATAGTTCACCCCTCCACTTT.

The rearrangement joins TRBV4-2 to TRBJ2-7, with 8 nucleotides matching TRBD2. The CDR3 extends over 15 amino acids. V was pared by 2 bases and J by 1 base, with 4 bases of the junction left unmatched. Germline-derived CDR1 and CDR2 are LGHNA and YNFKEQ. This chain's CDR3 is CASSQISGDSYEQYF. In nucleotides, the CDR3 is TGTGCCAGCAGCCAAATTAGCGGGGATTCCTACGAGCAGTACTTC.

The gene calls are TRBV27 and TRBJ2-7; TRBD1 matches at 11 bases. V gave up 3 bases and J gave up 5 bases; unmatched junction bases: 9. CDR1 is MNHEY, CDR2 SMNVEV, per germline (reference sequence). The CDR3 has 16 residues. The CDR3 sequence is CASSFLWTGGSDEQYF. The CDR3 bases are TGTGCCAGCAGTTTCCTCTGGACAGGGGGCAGCGACGAGCAGTACTTC.